One sample yielded the 24 T cell receptor beta chains listed below, sequenced in a study of CD8+ T cells in alopecia areata. Treatment specified: oral pan-JAK inhibitor, 5-10 mg twice daily. cDNA serving as the sequencing template came from extracted, reverse transcribed RNA. Some clones are missing from TCRdb's copy, which holds only in-frame ones; the method was immunoSEQ multiplex PCR. The profile covers approximately 140,000 clones, with roughly nine tenths appearing a single time and 13% taken by the ten largest. Source: CD8+ T cells sorted from blood, taken at week 4, from a patient treated with tofacitinib. The receptor set was obtained from a human donor with alopecia areata.

This chain joins TRBV29-1 and TRBJ2-3; a weak D match, TRBD1 (5 bases). The CDR3 has 12 amino acids. Germline values: CDR1 SQVTM, CDR2 ANQGSEA. The ends were cut back, 4 bases at V and 4 bases at J, with 9 bases in the middle. CDR3 loop: CSVGGRADTQYF. Here the CDR3 DNA reads TGCAGCGTTGGCGGCAGGGCAGATACGCAGTATTTT.

The genes are TRBV5-4 and TRBJ2-1; 9 bases map to TRBD2. The CDR3 runs to 14 residues. Trimming at V came to 4 bases and at J to 6 bases, leaving 5 bases not matched to a gene. Germline V gene lookup returns CDR1 SGHNT and CDR2 YYREEE (reference sequence). Here the CDR3 reads CASSMGLAVNEQFF. The CDR3 DNA is TGTGCCAGCAGCATGGGACTAGCAGTCAATGAGCAGTTCTTC.

This clone was counted a single time. This CDR3 reads CASSLGSRGSDTQYF. The DNA for the CDR3 is TGTGCCAGCAGCCTTGGGTCCCGGGGATCAGATACGCAGTATTTT. The V gene is TRBV27, the J gene TRBJ2-3, with D possibly TRBD2 on 5 matching bases. V lost 6 bases and J 4 bases, leaving 17 bases between the germline ends. CDR3 size: 15 residues. The germline gives CDR1 MNHEY, CDR2 SMNVEV (reference sequence).

The genes are TRBV5-4 and TRBJ1-2; 9 nucleotides match TRBD1. Trimming removed 1 base from V and 8 bases from J; junction bases left unmatched: 18. Germline V gene data show CDR1 as SGHNT and CDR2 as YYREEE (reference sequence). The CDR3 has 18 amino acids. The CDR3, as DNA: TGTGCCAGCAGCTTGCTCCCGGGACAGGGAGCGGTTGAAAGCGGCTACACCTTC. It yields the protein CASSLLPGQGAVESGYTF.

The sample holds one count of this clone. The rearrangement uses TRBV7-9 and TRBJ1-1; D is unclear. Trimming pared 4 bases from V and 8 bases from J, leaving 8 bases between. The germline V gene encodes CDR1 SEHNR and CDR2 FQNEAQ (reference sequence). CDR3 size: 11 residues. Written as DNA, the CDR3 is TGTGCCAGCAGCTACAGTGGGGAAGCTTTCTTT. This sequence encodes CASSYSGEAFF.

The chain combines TRBV5-6 with TRBJ2-3; D ambiguous. Germline loops: CDR1 SGHDT, CDR2 YYEEEE. This CDR3 has 15 residues. V was cut by 0 bases and J by 0 bases, with 8 bases left in between. The CDR3 region is CASSLALESTDTQYF. The CDR3 DNA follows: TGTGCCAGCAGCTTGGCCTTGGAGAGCACAGATACGCAGTATTTT. The complete variable domain, with remaining parts taken from reference TRBV5-6 and TRBJ2-3, reads DAGVTQSPTHLIKTRGQQVTLRCSPKSGHDTVSWYQQALGQGPQFIFQYYEEEERQRGNFPDRFSGHQFPNYSSELNVNALLLGDSALYLCASSLALESTDTQYFGPGTRLTVL.

The chain combines TRBV7-3 with TRBJ2-3, with D possibly matching TRBD2 (5 bases). Germline CDR1 and CDR2: SGHTA and FQGTGA. This CDR3 has 12 amino acids. V dropped 2 bases and J dropped 5 bases, with 5 bases sitting between them. CDR3 sequence: CASSLEGDTQYF. CDR3 DNA: TGTGCCAGCAGCTTAGAGGGAGATACGCAGTATTTT.

This chain links TRBV27 with TRBJ1-5; the D gene is possibly TRBD1 (6 bases). V dropped 5 bases and J dropped 2 bases, with 16 bases sitting between them. The CDR3 extends over 16 amino acids. Germline V CDR1 and CDR2: MNHEY, SMNVEV (reference sequence). The CDR3 protein is CASSLRDTPGNQPQHF. The CDR3 DNA sequence: TGTGCCAGCAGTCTCCGGGACACCCCTGGCAATCAGCCCCAGCATTTT.

This chain uses TRBV5-1 with TRBJ1-2; D not certain. Trimming removed 0 bases at V and 3 bases at J, with 15 bases between. This CDR3 is 16 amino acids long. Germline V gene data show CDR1 as SGHRS and CDR2 as YFSETQ. The CDR3 DNA is TGCGCCAGCAGCTTGGACGGAGTCTTATCCCACTATGGCTACACCTTC. This gives the protein CASSLDGVLSHYGYTF.

The chain joins TRBV29-1 to TRBJ1-2; TRBD1 might be the D (6 bases). From germline, CDR1 is SQVTM and CDR2 ANQGSEA. The CDR3 is made up of 13 amino acids. V lost 1 base and J 4 bases, leaving 10 bases between the germline ends. The CDR3 DNA sequence: TGCAGCGTTGAAGGAGGACAGCTCTATGGCTACACCTTC. It is translated as CSVEGGQLYGYTF.

V usage is TRBV6-6 and J usage is TRBJ1-5; D is ambiguous. The CDR3 contains 15 residues. V lost 8 bases and J lost 1, with 15 bases in between. The germline V gene encodes CDR1 MNHNY and CDR2 SVGAGI (reference sequence). CDR3 loop: CASSPDTRSNQPQHF. DNA of the CDR3: TGTGCCAGCTCACCTGACACCCGCAGCAATCAGCCCCAGCATTTT.

This chain joins TRBV9 and TRBJ2-1; D gene ambiguous. Trimming stripped 3 bases from V and 8 bases from J, with 9 bases between. The CDR3 loop spans 12 amino acids. Germline loops: CDR1 SGDLS, CDR2 YYNGEE. CDR3 DNA: TGTGCCAGCAGCGCGTTAGAGGATGAGCAGTTCTTC. This gives the protein CASSALEDEQFF.

V and J are TRBV7-9 and TRBJ2-2, with D possibly matching TRBD2 (5 bases). The CDR3 length is 16 residues. In germline, CDR1 is SEHNR, CDR2 FQNEAQ (reference sequence). V gave up 5 bases and J gave up 2 bases, with 15 bases separating them. CDR3 nucleotides: TGTGCCAGCAGCGATCCCGCGGGCGTAAACACCGGGGAGCTGTTTTTT. This translates into CASSDPAGVNTGELFF.

Only a few counts were recorded for this clone. The chain employs TRBV19 and TRBJ2-2; TRBD2 might be the D (5 bases). The germline V and J ends were trimmed by 6 bases and 7 bases, with 9 bases remaining between them. This CDR3 has 12 residues. Germline CDR1 reads LNHDA; CDR2 reads SQIVND (reference sequence). Here the CDR3 reads CASRTGFGELFF. The DNA of the CDR3 is TGTGCCAGTAGGACGGGGTTCGGGGAGCTGTTTTTT.

The chain recombines TRBV29-1 with TRBJ1-4; perhaps TRBD1 as D (5 bases). The V and J ends lost 3 bases and 8 bases respectively, with 10 bases between them. The CDR3 runs 12 residues. The germline V gene has CDR1 SQVTM and CDR2 ANQGSEA. CDR3 sequence: CSVDTGGEKLFF. In DNA, the CDR3 is TGCAGCGTTGACACAGGTGGGGAAAAACTGTTTTTT.

The J gene is TRBJ2-7, the V gene TRBV5-6; D is unclear. In germline, CDR1 is SGHDT, CDR2 YYEEEE. This CDR3 has 11 residues. Trimming took off 3 bases at V and 6 bases at J, with 7 bases between the two ends. CDR3 amino acids: CASSYDFEQYF. The CDR3 bases are TGTGCCAGCAGCTACGACTTCGAGCAGTACTTC.

The CDR3 protein is CASSGSGTETSEQYF. For the CDR3, the DNA is TGTGCCAGCAGCGGATCCGGGACAGAGACGTCCGAGCAGTACTTC. This rearrangement joins TRBV5-6 to TRBJ2-7; the match to TRBD1 covers 7 bases. The V segment lost 4 bases and the J segment 6 bases; nucleotides outside the gene matches: 13. This CDR3 region has 15 residues. Germline CDR1 and CDR2: SGHDT and YYEEEE.

On this clone itself: Additional DNA sequences in this sample encode the identical CDR3. This rearrangement joins TRBV29-1 to TRBJ2-7, with D possibly being TRBD2 (5 bases). Germline loops: CDR1 SQVTM, CDR2 ANQGSEA. The V end lost 3 bases, the J end lost 2 bases, and 5 bases lay between the germline ends. The CDR3 sequence is 11 residues long. CDR3 protein: CSVEGAYEQYF. The CDR3 DNA follows: TGCAGCGTTGAGGGAGCCTACGAGCAGTACTTC.

The V and J genes are TRBV7-9 and TRBJ2-5, with D unresolved. V was trimmed by 1 base and J by 0 bases, leaving 9 bases between them. The CDR3 spans 15 residues. From germline, CDR1 is SEHNR and CDR2 FQNEAQ (reference sequence). The CDR3 here is CASSLGSSNQETQYF. As DNA, the CDR3 is TGTGCCAGCAGCTTAGGCTCATCCAACCAAGAGACCCAGTACTTC.

V usage is TRBV29-1 and J usage is TRBJ2-1; tentatively, D is TRBD1 (5 bases). This CDR3 comprises 14 residues. Germline CDR1 is SQVTM and CDR2 is ANQGSEA. V was cut by 6 bases and J by 8 bases, with 20 bases left in between. Written as DNA, the CDR3 is TGCAGCGTGCGCAGGGTCTCGCATCTGGATGAGCAGTTCTTC. This sequence encodes CSVRRVSHLDEQFF.

CDR3 in DNA: TGCAGCGTTGGGGAGACTAGCGGGCAAGAGTTTACCTACGAGCAGTACTTC. Translation: CSVGETSGQEFTYEQYF. V is TRBV29-1 and J is TRBJ2-7; TRBD2 matches 10 bases. The J segment lost 2 bases and the V segment lost 4 bases, leaving 14 bases of the junction unmatched. CDR1 and CDR2 from the germline V gene are SQVTM and ANQGSEA. This CDR3 contains 17 residues.

V and J are TRBV4-1 and TRBJ2-3; no reliable D call. The V end was cut by 4 bases, the J end by 6 bases, with 17 bases between. CDR1 is MGHRA, CDR2 YSYEKL, per germline. The CDR3 runs 15 residues. CDR3 loop: CASSRMIITGDTQYF. Written as DNA, the CDR3 is TGCGCCAGCAGCCGAATGATTATCACGGGCGATACGCAGTATTTT.

The chain carries TRBV2 and TRBJ1-1; D might be TRBD1 (6 bases). Trimming cost V 3 bases and J 1 base, with 9 bases left between them. The CDR3 extends over 14 amino acids. CDR1 SNHLY and CDR2 FYNNEI come from the germline V gene. CDR3 loop: CASSDRTENTEAFF. The CDR3 nucleotides read TGTGCCAGCAGTGACAGGACAGAGAACACTGAAGCTTTCTTT. Looking up the rest from reference TRBV2 and TRBJ1-1 gives the full variable domain: EPEVTQTPSHQVTQMGQEVILRCVPISNHLYFYWYRQILGQKVEFLVSFYNNEISEKSEIFDDQFSVERPDGSNFTLKIRSTKLEDSAMYFCASSDRTENTEAFFGQGTRLTVV.

The rearrangement uses TRBV5-4 and TRBJ1-1; 8 bases are a match to TRBD1. CDR1 is SGHNT, CDR2 YYREEE, per germline (reference sequence). This CDR3 spans 18 amino acids. V lost 1 base, J lost 5 bases, and 16 bases stayed unmatched. CDR3 protein: CASSLIWEDRVIWTEAFF. CDR3 in DNA: TGTGCCAGCAGCTTGATCTGGGAGGACAGGGTTATTTGGACTGAAGCTTTCTTT. Full variable domain (rest looked up from reference TRBV5-4 and TRBJ1-1): ETGVTQSPTHLIKTRGQQVTLRCSSQSGHNTVSWYQQALGQGPQFIFQYYREEENGRGNFPPRFSGLQFPNYSSELNVNALELDDSALYLCASSLIWEDRVIWTEAFFGQGTRLTVV.